Listed below are T cell receptor beta chains from one sample, sequenced in a study of OX40 agonist ivuxolimab in advanced cancers. Profiled with immunoSEQ multiplex PCR; TCRdb holds only in-frame clones, not every one. The sample lists some 95,000 clones; about nine tenths were seen once. The sample here was CD4+ or CD8+ T cells sorted from blood, taken in a trial of the OX40 agonist ivuxolimab. The receptors originated from an adult with an advanced solid tumor such as melanoma, head and neck, liver or kidney cancer. CDR3s leave out the opening cysteine and the closing phenylalanine or tryptophan. A D gene is named only where the DNA matches it firmly. Not all rows give a size; the values are once, few, many and, for expanded clones, a class.

size: NA
V: TRBV6-1
D: NA
CDR3: ASSPVGATDGYT

size: NA
V: TRBV28
D: TRBD2
CDR3: ASSPAGGAGNIQY

size: NA
V: TRBV5-1
D: TRBD2
CDR3: ASSWASGEQF

size: NA
V: TRBV27
D: TRBD1
CDR3: ASTQPGQGNYGYT

size: NA
V: TRBV7-9
D: NA
CDR3: AGGGELGSPLH

size: NA
V: TRBV6-1
D: NA
CDR3: ASSERRERAEQY

size: NA
V: TRBV18
D: NA
CDR3: ASSPQRGVNEQF

size: NA
V: TRBV30
D: NA
CDR3: AWTGGRTDTQY

size: NA
V: TRBV6-1
D: NA
CDR3: ASSELGGLAKNIQY

size: NA
V: TRBV6-1
D: TRBD1
CDR3: ASSDRQGPHYGYT

size: NA
V: TRBV7-9
D: TRBD2
CDR3: ASSSGLAAYNEQF

size: NA
V: TRBV28
D: NA
CDR3: ASRGGFNYGYT

size: NA
V: TRBV30
D: NA
CDR3: AWSKVTGELF

size: NA
V: TRBV6-5
D: NA
CDR3: ASTRTEGTGNTIY

size: NA
V: TRBV5-4
D: TRBD2
CDR3: ASSLSLASGEQF

size: NA
V: TRBV7-2
D: TRBD1
CDR3: ASSSGQGATGELF

size: NA
V: TRBV6-6
D: TRBD2
CDR3: ASRAAGGLETQY

size: NA
V: TRBV5-6
D: TRBD2
CDR3: ASSLTASGRNNEQF

size: NA
V: TRBV29-1
D: TRBD1
CDR3: SVRGQIRTGNTEAF

size: NA
V: TRBV9
D: NA
CDR3: ASSEGSSFFTDTQY

size: NA
V: TRBV2
D: NA
CDR3: ASSELAGVNEQF

size: NA
V: TRBV28
D: TRBD1
CDR3: ASRTGNTEAF

size: NA
V: TRBV5-1
D: TRBD1
CDR3: ASKLRDRGTEQF

size: few
V: TRBV6-6
D: NA
CDR3: ASSPPVTEAF

size: NA
V: TRBV9
D: TRBD1
CDR3: ASSATGGDFGYT

size: NA
V: TRBV5-1
D: NA
CDR3: ASSPGLSGYT

size: NA
V: TRBV6-1
D: NA
CDR3: ASIAGLGQPQH

size: NA
V: TRBV10-2
D: NA
CDR3: ASSETGLWQPQH

size: NA
V: TRBV5-6
D: NA
CDR3: ASSSYREGYT

size: NA
V: TRBV7-2
D: TRBD2
CDR3: ASSTGTRPYEQY

size: once
V: TRBV4-1
D: TRBD1
CDR3: ASSLGQGFTGELF

size: NA
V: TRBV29-1
D: NA
CDR3: SAQGTQRDKQF

size: NA
V: TRBV2
D: NA
CDR3: ASEKETPTSQY

size: NA
V: TRBV25-1
D: TRBD2
CDR3: ASSGSLAGEEDEQF

size: NA
V: TRBV6-1
D: NA
CDR3: ASSELRVASPLH

size: few
V: TRBV10-3
D: TRBD1
CDR3: AISGGQGGTGELF